The subject of this entry is one TCR beta chain. One entry per CDR3 protein results from TCRdb running MiXCR on the RT-PCR reads. Of hundreds of thousands of distinct CDR3 sequences in the sample, 11% were seen once. Trimming shortened V by 5 bases and J by 13 bases, and 15 bases separated the two germline ends. The CDR3 is made up of 13 amino acids. Germline CDR1 is MNHNS and CDR2 is SASEGT. The data were obtained in a study of response to subunit inactivated influenza vaccine. These data were also filed under a second study, of T cells expressing NK-cell markers. That paper states: 5'RACE template switching with UMIs produced the TCR beta cDNA.

Material: PBMCs from blood, obtained on the day of vaccination. The TCR was taken from a man aged 45-65 years who received an inactivated influenza vaccine. The chain combines TRBV6-1 with TRBJ1-6; D uncertain. CDR3 protein: CASSPTRTAPLHF. Here the CDR3 DNA reads TGTGCCAGCAGTCCGACAAGAACTGCGCCCCTCCACTTT.